This entry lists 4 T cell receptor beta chains sequenced from one sample in a study of blood T cell repertoires in COVID-19. The repertoire was sequenced with immunoSEQ multiplex PCR; TCRdb's copy has only in-frame clones and lacks some. The profile shows 150,000 to 200,000 clones, 81% of them singletons. The sequenced sample consisted of peripheral blood. These receptors all come from a man aged 60 to 75 with active or convalescent COVID-19.

The rearrangement links TRBV18 to TRBJ2-5, with 7 nucleotides matching TRBD1. With V trimmed by 2 bases and J by 1 base, 4 bases remained unmatched. This CDR3 region has 15 residues. CDR1 and CDR2 from the germline V gene are KGHSH and LQKENI. In DNA form, the CDR3 reads TGTGCCAGCTCACCAGGGGCAGGGGGCCAAGAGACCCAGTACTTC. This gives the protein CASSPGAGGQETQYF.

This clone was detected only once. The chain employs TRBV7-9 and TRBJ2-1, with a weak D call TRBD2 (5 bases). Germline V gene sequence: CDR1 SEHNR, CDR2 FQNEAQ (reference sequence). The CDR3 has 15 amino acids. The V gene lost 5 bases and the J gene lost 4 bases, with 15 bases spanning the gap. The CDR3 region is CASSPQERLYNEQFF. CDR3 DNA: TGTGCCAGCAGCCCGCAGGAGCGGCTATACAATGAGCAGTTCTTC.

This clone was seen a single time. This chain uses TRBV6-5 with TRBJ1-2, with 8 bases lining up with TRBD1. J lost 7 bases, V lost 7 bases, and 5 bases had no gene match. CDR1 MNHEY and CDR2 SVGAGI come from the germline V gene. The CDR3 loop spans 12 amino acids. The CDR3 spells CASIGTGVGYTF. CDR3 DNA sequence: TGTGCCAGCATAGGGACAGGAGTTGGCTACACCTTC.

This clone was picked up one time. The chain uses TRBV6-6 and TRBJ1-5, with D uncertain. V was shortened by 5 bases and J by 0 bases, with 11 bases between the two germline ends. The CDR3 has 15 residues. Germline values: CDR1 MNHNY, CDR2 SVGAGI (reference sequence). In DNA form, the CDR3 reads TGTGCCAGCAGTCGATCCCGGTATAGCAATCAGCCCCAGCATTTT. Translating gives CASSRSRYSNQPQHF.